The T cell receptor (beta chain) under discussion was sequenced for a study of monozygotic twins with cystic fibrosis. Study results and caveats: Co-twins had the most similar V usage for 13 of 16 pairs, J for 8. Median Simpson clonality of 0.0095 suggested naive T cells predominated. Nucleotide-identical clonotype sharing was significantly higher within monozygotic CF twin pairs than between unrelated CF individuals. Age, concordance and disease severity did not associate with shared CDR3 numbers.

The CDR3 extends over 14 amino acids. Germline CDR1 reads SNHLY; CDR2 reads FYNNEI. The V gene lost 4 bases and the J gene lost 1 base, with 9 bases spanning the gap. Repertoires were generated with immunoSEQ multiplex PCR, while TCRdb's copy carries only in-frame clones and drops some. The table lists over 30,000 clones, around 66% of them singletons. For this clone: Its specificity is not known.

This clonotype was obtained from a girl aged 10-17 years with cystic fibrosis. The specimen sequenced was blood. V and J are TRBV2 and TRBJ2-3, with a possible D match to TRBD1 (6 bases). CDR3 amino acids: CASSGRQGTDTQYF. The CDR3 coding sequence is TGTGCCAGCAGTGGGCGACAGGGCACAGATACGCAGTATTTT.